Presented here are 32 T cell receptor beta chains from one specimen sequenced in a study of shared clonotypes between healthy human individuals. Repertoires were generated with immunoSEQ multiplex PCR, while TCRdb's copy carries only in-frame clones and drops some. The top ten clones hold approximately 0.5% of a sample with approximately 1.1 million clones, 75% to 80% of them seen once. Sequencing was done on a sample of memory CD4+ T cells from PBMCs. Subset in this sample: CD45RA-negative fraction. These receptors all come from a man younger than 35 in good health. Some clones in this sample may be carry-over from other donors' samples.

Regarding this clone: A read error may explain this, as a much larger clone is one base away. The sample holds other DNA sequences that translate to the same CDR3. V gene TRBV5-6 combines with J gene TRBJ2-2; unclear D gene. The V and J ends lost 0 bases and 3 bases respectively, with 0 bases between them. Germline CDR1 is SGHDT and CDR2 is YYEEEE. This CDR3 has 12 residues. The CDR3 loop is CASSLDTGELFF. The DNA of the CDR3 is TGTGCCAGCAGCTTGGACACCGGGGAGCTGTTTTTT. The entire variable domain, with the rest obtained from reference TRBV5-6 and TRBJ2-2, is as follows: DAGVTQSPTHLIKTRGQQVTLRCSPKSGHDTVSWYQQALGQGPQFIFQYYEEEERQRGNFPDRFSGHQFPNYSSELNVNALLLGDSALYLCASSLDTGELFFGEGSRLTVL.

V gene TRBV5-1 combines with J gene TRBJ1-4; D is undetermined. In germline, CDR1 is SGHRS, CDR2 YFSETQ. Trimming removed 3 bases at V and 4 bases at J, with 7 bases between. CDR3 length: 13 residues. CDR3 region: CASSSRLNEKLFF. CDR3 DNA sequence: TGCGCCAGCAGCTCCAGGCTTAATGAAAAACTGTTTTTT.

The chain joins TRBV6-6 to TRBJ2-1; a weak D match, TRBD2 (5 bases). The CDR3 loop spans 14 amino acids. The germline V gene has CDR1 MNHNY and CDR2 SVGAGI (reference sequence). The ends were cut back, 0 bases at V and 8 bases at J, with 11 bases in the middle. CDR3 protein: CASSYSRSVDEQFF. The CDR3 nucleotides are TGTGCCAGCAGTTACTCGCGTAGCGTGGATGAGCAGTTCTTC.

V usage is TRBV18 and J usage is TRBJ1-3, with a possible D match to TRBD1 (5 bases). Germline V lookup: CDR1 KGHSH, CDR2 LQKENI. The germline V and J ends were trimmed by 2 bases and 6 bases, with 14 bases remaining between them. The CDR3 totals 15 residues. Here the CDR3 reads CASSPNSGGQNTIYF. For the CDR3, the DNA is TGTGCCAGCTCACCAAATAGTGGAGGACAAAACACCATATATTTT.

This clone was observed at least ten times. This chain joins TRBV28 and TRBJ1-1, with TRBD1 as a possible D gene (5 bases). The CDR3 has 11 residues. Germline V lookup: CDR1 MDHEN, CDR2 SYDVKM. V was pared by 8 bases and J by 8 bases, with 12 bases between. Here the CDR3 DNA reads TGTGCCAGCGCGCGGGGGAAGGAAGCTTTCTTT. Protein product: CASARGKEAFF.

The V and J genes are TRBV28 and TRBJ2-2; D uncertain. This CDR3 is built from 12 residues. Germline V CDR1 and CDR2: MDHEN, SYDVKM. Trimming stripped 4 bases from V and 6 bases from J, with 6 bases between. CDR3 sequence reads: CASSSPAGELFF. As DNA, the CDR3 is TGTGCCAGCAGTTCCCCCGCCGGGGAGCTGTTTTTT.

The CDR3 loop is CASSLGYGYGYTF. CDR3 in DNA: TGTGCCAGCAGCTTAGGGTACGGCTATGGCTACACCTTC. J is TRBJ1-2 and V is TRBV11-2, with D hard to call. CDR1 and CDR2 (germline): SGHAT, FQNNGV. Trimming pared 1 base from V and 4 bases from J, leaving 7 bases between. The CDR3 totals 13 residues.

This clone was detected once. The chain joins TRBV7-2 to TRBJ2-1, with 7 bases fitting TRBD2. The CDR3 consists of 13 residues. V lost 5 bases to trimming and J lost 9 bases; unmatched junction nucleotides: 7. Germline V gene data show CDR1 as SGHTA and CDR2 as FQGNSA. The CDR3 region is CASSAGRGGEQFF. CDR3 nucleotide sequence: TGTGCCAGCAGCGCCGGACGCGGGGGTGAGCAGTTCTTC.

This clone was observed a handful of times. This chain uses TRBV5-1 with TRBJ2-1, with 7 bases matching TRBD1. This CDR3 is built from 15 residues. V shed 0 bases, J shed 9 bases, and the junction held 9 bases outside the gene matches. CDR1 is SGHRS, CDR2 YFSETQ, per germline. CDR3 nucleotides: TGCGCCAGCAGCTTGGGAGGGGGCGAACCGGTTGAGCAGTTCTTC. This sequence encodes CASSLGGGEPVEQFF.

Of note for this clone: The same CDR3 is also encoded by other DNA sequences in this sample. This chain uses TRBV6-6 with TRBJ2-2; 8 bases map to TRBD2. The CDR3 has 15 residues. V shed 5 bases and J 5 bases; nucleotides not matched to a gene: 7. Looked up from germline, CDR1 is MNHNY and CDR2 is SVGAGI (reference sequence). CDR3 in DNA: TGTGCCAGCAGTCCAAGCGGGAGCGGTACCGGGGAGCTGTTTTTT. Its protein product is CASSPSGSGTGELFF.

The table lists this clone with many counts. CDR3 region: CASSTDRVRGYTF. CDR3 DNA sequence: TGTGCCAGTTCCACCGACAGGGTACGGGGCTACACCTTC. The genes are TRBV19 and TRBJ1-2; 7 bases match TRBD1. Germline trimming cut 8 bases from V and 8 bases from J; bases unmatched to any gene: 11. This CDR3 contains 13 residues. Germline CDR1 and CDR2: LNHDA and SQIVND (reference sequence).

The rearrangement links TRBV9 to TRBJ1-1, with 7 bases lining up with TRBD1. From germline, CDR1 is SGDLS and CDR2 YYNGEE. J was trimmed by 5 bases and V by 2 bases; bases with no gene match: 18. The CDR3 totals 18 residues. The CDR3 reads CASSVGVTGTDLRTEAFF. CDR3 nucleotides: TGTGCCAGCAGCGTGGGAGTTACCGGGACAGACTTAAGGACTGAAGCTTTCTTT. Full variable domain (outside the CDR3, taken from reference TRBV9 and TRBJ1-1): DSGVTQTPKHLITATGQRVTLRCSPRSGDLSVYWYQQSLDQGLQFLIQYYNGEERAKGNILERFSAQQFPDLHSELNLSSLELGDSALYFCASSVGVTGTDLRTEAFFGQGTRLTVV.

The chain joins TRBV6-5 to TRBJ2-7; TRBD2 matches 9 bases. V gave up 6 bases and J gave up 8 bases; unmatched junction bases: 14. The CDR3 loop spans 15 amino acids. Germline V lookup: CDR1 MNHEY, CDR2 SVGAGI. The CDR3, as DNA: TGTGCCAGCAGACCCGAGGGCGGGAGGGCCAAGAAGCAGTACTTC. Protein: CASRPEGGRAKKQYF.

This rearrangement joins TRBV4-3 to TRBJ1-4; D perhaps matches TRBD1 (5 bases). There are 15 residues in the CDR3. Germline V gene lookup returns CDR1 LGHNA and CDR2 YSLEER. Trimming took 2 bases from V and 0 from J, leaving 7 bases between them. For the CDR3, the DNA is TGCGCCAGCAGCCAATCCAGGGCAACTAATGAAAAACTGTTTTTT. Protein: CASSQSRATNEKLFF.

This clone occurred once. CDR3 sequence reads: CASSGISGAQETQYF. The CDR3 nucleotides read TGTGCCAGCAGTGGCATCAGCGGGGCGCAAGAGACCCAGTACTTC. V gene TRBV6-1 combines with J gene TRBJ2-5; 7 bases map to TRBD2. V lost 4 bases, J lost 2 bases, and 7 bases stayed unmatched. The CDR3 length is 15 residues. The germline gives CDR1 MNHNS, CDR2 SASEGT.

A single count supports this clone. This chain joins TRBV6-6 and TRBJ1-2; D remains unclear. V shed 6 bases and J shed 0 bases, with 14 bases lying between them. The CDR3 has 15 amino acids. The V gene's germline CDR1 is MNHNY and CDR2 SVGAGI (reference sequence). The CDR3 sequence: CASSPGGPSNYGYTF. The CDR3 coding sequence is TGTGCCAGCAGCCCGGGAGGGCCTTCTAACTATGGCTACACCTTC.

The rearrangement joins TRBV5-1 to TRBJ2-2; TRBD2 matches 9 bases. Trimming cost V 2 bases and J 7 bases; bases outside gene matches: 6. The length of the CDR3 is 15 residues. Germline CDR1 reads SGHRS; CDR2 reads YFSETQ. CDR3 bases: TGCGCCAGCAGCTTCGCTAGCGGGAACGTCGGGGAGCTGTTTTTT. Amino acids: CASSFASGNVGELFF. Full variable domain (rest looked up from reference TRBV5-1 and TRBJ2-2): KAGVTQTPRYLIKTRGQQVTLSCSPISGHRSVSWYQQTPGQGLQFLFEYFSETQRNKGNFPGRFSGRQFSNSRSEMNVSTLELGDSALYLCASSFASGNVGELFFGEGSRLTVL.

CDR3 DNA: TGTGCCAGCAGCCCACGGACAACTCAGCCCCAGCATTTT. This encodes CASSPRTTQPQHF. The chain joins TRBV7-2 to TRBJ1-5, with D tentatively TRBD1 (5 bases). The germline V and J ends were trimmed by 5 bases and 6 bases, with 11 bases remaining between them. The germline CDR1 and CDR2 sequences are SGHTA and FQGNSA. This CDR3 has 13 residues.

The chain carries TRBV6-6 and TRBJ1-2; possible D gene TRBD1, 5 bases. This CDR3 has 13 residues. Between the trimmed V and J ends, which lost 6 bases and 6 bases, there was a span of 14 bases. Germline lookup yields CDR1 MNHNY and CDR2 SVGAGI (reference sequence). The DNA of the CDR3 is TGTGCCAGCAGGAGCTGGGGGGGTGATGGCTACACCTTC. Translated, it gives CASRSWGGDGYTF.

On this clone itself: Germline and junction disagree at one end, which may indicate a read error. The chain has TRBV15 and TRBJ2-1, with D perhaps matching TRBD1 or TRBD2 (7 bases each). This CDR3 has 16 amino acids. Germline CDR1 reads LNHNV; CDR2 reads YYDKDF (reference sequence). The CDR3 DNA sequence: TGTGCCACCAGCAGCAGGGGGGGTTTCTCCTACAATGAGCGGTTCTTC. Residues: CATSSRGGFSYNERFF. The full variable domain, in which reference TRBV15 and TRBJ2-1 provide the parts outside the CDR3, is DAMVIQNPRYQVTQFGKPVTLSCSQTLNHNVMYWYQQKSSQAPKLLFHYYDKDFNNEADTPDNFQSRRPNTSFCFLDIRSPGLGDTAMYLCATSSRGGFSYNERFFGPGTRLTVL.

The chain combines TRBV7-2 with TRBJ2-1, with a tentative D call TRBD2 (6 bases). This CDR3 has 13 residues. Germline V gene sequence: CDR1 SGHTA, CDR2 FQGNSA. Trimming stripped 1 base from V and 10 bases from J, with 11 bases between. DNA for the CDR3: TGTGCCAGCAGCTTAGGTTGGCGGGGAGAGCAGTTCTTC. Its protein is CASSLGWRGEQFF.

This clone was picked up one time. Other DNA sequences of this sample code for an identical CDR3. The V call is TRBV5-1, the J call TRBJ2-1; D gene unclear. CDR3 size: 12 residues. V gave up 0 bases and J gave up 7 bases, with 5 bases separating them. Germline-derived CDR1 and CDR2 are SGHRS and YFSETQ. The CDR3 bases are TGCGCCAGCAGCTTGGAAGGGAATGAGCAGTTCTTC. Protein sequence: CASSLEGNEQFF.

This chain uses TRBV5-4 with TRBJ2-6, with 8 positions matching TRBD1. The length of the CDR3 is 16 residues. Per germline, CDR1 SGHNT and CDR2 YYREEE (reference sequence). The junction had 12 bases not matched to a gene; V was cut back by 3 bases and J by 10 bases. The CDR3 loop reads CASSSGGLTGVNVLTF. In DNA, the CDR3 is TGTGCCAGCAGCTCGGGCGGATTGACAGGGGTGAACGTCCTGACTTTC.

Many counts were recorded for this clone. This chain links TRBV19 with TRBJ1-2; a possible D gene is TRBD1 (6 bases). V was cut by 0 bases and J by 4 bases, with 12 bases left in between. The CDR3 loop spans 15 amino acids. Germline V gene lookup returns CDR1 LNHDA and CDR2 SQIVND (reference sequence). CDR3 bases: TGTGCCAGTAGTATAGAAGGGGGTCCTCCCTATGGCTACACCTTC. Translating gives CASSIEGGPPYGYTF. The full variable domain, completed using reference TRBV19 and TRBJ1-2, is DGGITQSPKYLFRKEGQNVTLSCEQNLNHDAMYWYRQDPGQGLRLIYYSQIVNDFQKGDIAEGYSVSREKKESFPLTVTSAQKNPTAFYLCASSIEGGPPYGYTFGSGTRLTVV.

This clone has a handful of counts. The chain employs TRBV11-2 and TRBJ2-2; 9 nucleotides line up with TRBD1. CDR3 size: 15 residues. The V gene end was trimmed by 4 bases and the J gene end by 3 bases; junction bases not matched to a gene: 3. The germline V gene encodes CDR1 SGHAT and CDR2 FQNNGV. The CDR3 protein is CASSYGTGHTGELFF. CDR3 coding DNA: TGTGCCAGCAGCTACGGGACAGGGCACACCGGGGAGCTGTTTTTT.

CDR3 region: CAITQGGGGIGYTF. CDR3 sequence (DNA): TGTGCCATCACCCAAGGGGGTGGGGGAATTGGCTACACCTTC. This chain uses TRBV10-3 with TRBJ1-2; tentative D call: TRBD1 (6 bases). Per germline, CDR1 ENHRY and CDR2 SYGVKD. The CDR3 extends over 14 amino acids. Trimming shortened V by 7 bases and J by 7 bases, and 19 bases separated the two germline ends.

CDR3 loop: CASRDPGGGDTQYF. CDR3 bases: TGCGCCAGCCGGGACCCAGGAGGCGGAGATACGCAGTATTTT. The V and J genes are TRBV5-1 and TRBJ2-3; D might be TRBD1 or TRBD2, each matching 5 bases. Germline CDR1 reads SGHRS; CDR2 reads YFSETQ. V was pared by 7 bases and J by 5 bases, with 17 bases between. The CDR3 is 14 residues long.

The chain recombines TRBV7-9 with TRBJ1-2; D may be TRBD1 (5 bases). This CDR3 has 12 residues. Per the germline V gene, CDR1 is SEHNR and CDR2 is FQNEAQ (reference sequence). Trimming cost V 8 bases and J 7 bases, with 14 bases left between them. The CDR3 bases are TGTGCCAGCTCCGGAACGGGGGGTGGCTACACCTTC. Translated: CASSGTGGGYTF.

The V gene is TRBV11-3, the J gene TRBJ2-4, with 8 bases fitting TRBD1. The CDR3 runs to 14 residues. The ends lost 4 bases at V and 7 bases at J; junction bases unmatched: 6. Germline loops: CDR1 SGHNT, CDR2 YENEEA. The CDR3 protein is CASSWTGQDNIQYF. In DNA, the CDR3 is TGTGCCAGCAGCTGGACGGGACAGGACAACATTCAGTACTTC.

V and J are TRBV27 and TRBJ2-5, with 9 bases aligning to TRBD2. CDR3 size: 15 residues. The ends lost 3 bases at V and 5 bases at J; junction bases unmatched: 7. Germline assignment: CDR1 MNHEY and CDR2 SMNVEV (reference sequence). This CDR3 reads CASSFKGLALETQYF. The CDR3, as DNA: TGTGCCAGCAGTTTTAAGGGACTAGCTCTCGAGACCCAGTACTTC.

This rearrangement joins TRBV9 to TRBJ2-1; the D is unclear. CDR1 and CDR2 from the germline V gene are SGDLS and YYNGEE. The CDR3 consists of 15 residues. The V end lost 0 bases, the J end lost 4 bases, and 11 bases lay between the germline ends. As DNA, the CDR3 is TGTGCCAGCAGCGTAGCGTTGGGCCATTACAATGAGCAGTTCTTC. The encoded protein is CASSVALGHYNEQFF.

The rearrangement joins TRBV28 to TRBJ1-1, with 7 bases lining up with TRBD1. Germline loops: CDR1 MDHEN, CDR2 SYDVKM. V was clipped by 7 bases and J by 4 bases; unmatched bases: 9. The CDR3 has 14 amino acids. CDR3 in amino acids: CASKGGGVSTEAFF. For the CDR3, the DNA is TGTGCCAGCAAGGGAGGGGGCGTTAGCACTGAAGCTTTCTTT. The whole variable domain, remainder taken from reference TRBV28 and TRBJ1-1, is DVKVTQSSRYLVKRTGEKVFLECVQDMDHENMFWYRQDPGLGLRLIYFSYDVKMKEKGDIPEGYSVSREKKERFSLILESASTNQTSMYLCASKGGGVSTEAFFGQGTRLTVV.